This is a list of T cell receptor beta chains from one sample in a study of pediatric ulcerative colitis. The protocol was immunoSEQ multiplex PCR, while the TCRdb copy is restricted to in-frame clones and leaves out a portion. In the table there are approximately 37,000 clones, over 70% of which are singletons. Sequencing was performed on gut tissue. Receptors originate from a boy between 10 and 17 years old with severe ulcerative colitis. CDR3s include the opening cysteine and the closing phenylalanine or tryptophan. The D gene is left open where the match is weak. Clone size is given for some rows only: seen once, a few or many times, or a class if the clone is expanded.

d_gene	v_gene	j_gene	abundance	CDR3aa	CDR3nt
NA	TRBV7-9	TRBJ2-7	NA	CASSRFDRPFYEQYF	TGTGCCAGCAGCCGTTTTGACAGGCCGTTCTACGAGCAGTACTTC
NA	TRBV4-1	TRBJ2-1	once	CASSQDGRGEYNEQFF	TGCGCCAGCAGCCAAGATGGGCGGGGTGAATACAATGAGCAGTTCTTC
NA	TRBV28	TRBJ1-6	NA	CASSFVPGSPLHF	TGTGCCAGCAGTTTTGTCCCCGGTTCACCCCTCCACTTT
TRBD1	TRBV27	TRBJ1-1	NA	CASRQGAATEAFF	TGTGCCAGTCGACAGGGCGCAGCCACTGAAGCTTTCTTT
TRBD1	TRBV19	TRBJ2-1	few	CASSIAAGGSYNEQFF	TGTGCCAGTAGTATCGCTGCAGGGGGCTCCTACAATGAGCAGTTCTTC
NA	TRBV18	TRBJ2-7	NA	CASSPPGLFYEQYF	TGTGCCAGCTCACCACCGGGGCTGTTCTACGAGCAGTACTTC
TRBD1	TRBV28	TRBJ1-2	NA	CASNERTGGRGYTF	TGTGCCAGCAACGAACGGACAGGGGGGAGAGGCTACACCTTC
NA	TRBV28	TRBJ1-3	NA	CASSLGGGRSGNTIYF	TGTGCCAGCAGTTTAGGCGGAGGGCGATCTGGAAACACCATATATTTT
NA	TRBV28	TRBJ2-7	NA	CASSSRGQYPYEQYF	TGTGCCAGCAGTTCTCGAGGACAGTACCCTTACGAGCAGTACTTC
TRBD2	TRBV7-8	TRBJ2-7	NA	CASSWDLREGSGNEQYF	TGTGCCAGCAGCTGGGACCTCCGGGAGGGTTCTGGGAACGAGCAGTACTTC
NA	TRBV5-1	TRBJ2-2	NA	CASSQAANTGELFF	TGCGCCAGCAGCCAGGCCGCGAACACCGGGGAGCTGTTTTTT
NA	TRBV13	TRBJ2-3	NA	CASSLGPGLRDTQYF	TGTGCCAGCAGCTTAGGCCCGGGACTTAGAGATACGCAGTATTTT
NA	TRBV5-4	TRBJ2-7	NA	CASSLEVDEQYF	TGTGCCAGCAGCTTAGAAGTTGACGAGCAGTACTTC
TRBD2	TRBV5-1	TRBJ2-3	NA	CASSGEVLAGVNTQYF	TGCGCCAGCAGCGGTGAGGTCCTAGCGGGGGTAAATACGCAGTATTTT
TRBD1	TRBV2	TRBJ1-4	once	CASSKDRGIREKLFF	TGTGCCAGCAGCAAAGACAGGGGGATTCGGGAAAAACTGTTTTTT
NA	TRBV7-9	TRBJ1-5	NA	CASSSSRLGQPQHF	TGTGCCAGCAGCTCTTCACGCCTTGGGCAGCCCCAGCATTTT
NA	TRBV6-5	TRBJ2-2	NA	CASSLDRLDTGELFF	TGTGCCAGCAGCCTCGACAGGTTGGACACCGGGGAGCTGTTTTTT
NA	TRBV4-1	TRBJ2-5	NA	CASSQPGALQETQYF	TGCGCCAGCAGCCAACCCGGGGCCCTTCAAGAGACCCAGTACTTC
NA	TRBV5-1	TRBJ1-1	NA	CASSAGVTEAEAFF	TGCGCCAGCAGCGCAGGGGTGACGGAGGCTGAAGCTTTCTTT
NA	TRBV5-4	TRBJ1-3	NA	CASSPSPGLNSGNTIYF	TGTGCCAGCAGCCCCTCGCCAGGGTTAAACTCTGGAAACACCATATATTTT
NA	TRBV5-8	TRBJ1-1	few	CASSLVGSTEAFF	TGTGCCAGCAGCTTGGTTGGCAGCACTGAAGCTTTCTTT
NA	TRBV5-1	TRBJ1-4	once	CASSFGTDNEKLFF	TGCGCCAGCAGCTTCGGGACGGATAATGAAAAACTGTTTTTT
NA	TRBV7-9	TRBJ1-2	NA	CASSPRSGNYGYTF	TGTGCCAGCAGCCCTCGTTCCGGGAACTACGGCTACACCTTC
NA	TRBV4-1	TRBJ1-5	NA	CASSQAGRTDYSNQPQHF	TGCGCCAGCAGCCAAGCCGGAAGAACAGATTATAGCAATCAGCCCCAGCATTTT
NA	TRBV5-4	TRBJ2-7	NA	CASSVAAPGRQGGEQYF	TGTGCCAGCAGCGTGGCGGCCCCGGGACGGCAGGGTGGCGAGCAGTACTTC
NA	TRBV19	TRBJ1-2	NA	CASRLGTVAGYTF	TGTGCCAGTAGGCTCGGGACCGTTGCTGGCTACACCTTC
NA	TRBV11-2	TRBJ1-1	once	CASSTSWTDLTEAFF	TGTGCCAGCAGCACCTCATGGACTGATTTAACTGAAGCTTTCTTT
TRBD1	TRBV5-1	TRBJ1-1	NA	CASSLALTGGTGTEAFF	TGCGCCAGCAGCTTGGCGTTGACAGGGGGTACGGGCACTGAAGCTTTCTTT
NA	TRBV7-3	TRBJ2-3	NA	CASSPGTFTTDTQYF	TGTGCCAGCAGCCCAGGGACTTTTACCACAGATACGCAGTATTTT
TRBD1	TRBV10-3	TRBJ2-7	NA	CAISELGTGGVSVYEQYF	TGTGCCATCAGTGAGCTCGGGACAGGGGGCGTTTCGGTATACGAGCAGTACTTC
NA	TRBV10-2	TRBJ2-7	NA	CASSGRSGPPPEQYF	TGCGCCAGCAGTGGCCGATCTGGGCCCCCCCCTGAGCAGTACTTC
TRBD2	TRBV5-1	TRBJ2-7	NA	CASSLARLAGGPYEQYF	TGCGCCAGCAGCTTAGCTCGGCTAGCGGGGGGGCCCTACGAGCAGTACTTC